This TCR beta chain was captured by sequencing in a study of T cells after posttransplantation cyclophosphamide. Findings and caveats of the study: TRB clonality was highly associated with recipient CMV seropositivity and reactivation. Later blood repertoires were often dominated by clones from the donor CD8+ memory compartment. TRB overlap between skin or GI tissue T cells and blood was limited.

Profiling relied on immunoSEQ multiplex PCR, and the TCRdb table lists in-frame clones only, not all of them. The repertoire consists of about 14,000 clones, none detected only once. Many counts were recorded for this clone. What it binds is unknown. Per germline, CDR1 SEHNR and CDR2 FQNEAQ (reference sequence). V gave up 5 bases and J gave up 5 bases; unmatched junction bases: 16. This CDR3 contains 17 residues. Busulfan-fludarabine conditioning, marrow transplant, and cyclophosphamide on days +3 and +4 were administered. The chain links TRBV7-9 to TRBJ2-3; 7 bases match TRBD1. This clonotype originated in a female patient in her forties or fifties who received an allogeneic stem cell transplant from a related donor, was CMV-positive, and had no GVHD. Some of the T cells might come from the graft donor. Sequenced here: PBMCs, sampled around 1,100 days after allogeneic stem cell transplant with posttransplant cyclophosphamide. DNA of the CDR3: TGTGCCAGCAGCGCCTACTTCACGTCAGGGGGAATAGATACGCAGTATTTT. Its protein is CASSAYFTSGGIDTQYF.